This TCR beta chain was captured by sequencing in a study of radiotherapy plus CTLA-4 blockade in lung cancer. Study in general: Objective responses arose in roughly 17% of patients, and 31% experienced disease control. Study-level findings and limits: Early clone dynamics of blood T cells, plus interferon-beta, reportedly predicted response best.

Profiled with immunoSEQ multiplex PCR; TCRdb holds only in-frame clones, not every one. The profile covers roughly 80,000 clones, with about 78% appearing a single time and more than 3.5% taken by the ten largest. This clone came up a few times. Its antigen is undetermined. The origin of this receptor is a human donor with non-small cell lung cancer who had a partial response to radiotherapy plus ipilimumab. Some clones in this sample may be carry-over from other donors' samples. The source was peripheral blood, collected from a patient treated with radiotherapy plus ipilimumab.

CDR3: CAIRLTSSGSYNEQFF. The CDR3 DNA sequence: TGTGCCATCAGACTAACCTCTAGCGGAAGCTACAATGAGCAGTTCTTC. The rearrangement joins TRBV10-3 to TRBJ2-1; 7 positions match TRBD2. V shed 6 bases, J shed 3 bases, and the junction held 11 bases outside the gene matches. Germline lookup yields CDR1 ENHRY and CDR2 SYGVKD. The CDR3 has 16 amino acids.